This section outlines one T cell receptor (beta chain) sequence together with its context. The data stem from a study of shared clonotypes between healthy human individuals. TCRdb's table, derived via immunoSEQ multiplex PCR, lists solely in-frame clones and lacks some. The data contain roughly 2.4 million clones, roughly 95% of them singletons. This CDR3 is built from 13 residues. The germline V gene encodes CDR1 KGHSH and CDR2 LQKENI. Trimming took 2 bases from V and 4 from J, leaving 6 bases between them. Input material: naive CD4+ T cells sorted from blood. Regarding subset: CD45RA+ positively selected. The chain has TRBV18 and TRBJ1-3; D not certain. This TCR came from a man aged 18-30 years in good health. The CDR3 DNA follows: TGTGCCAGCTCACCAAACAACGGAAACACCATATATTTT. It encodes CASSPNNGNTIYF.